A single sample is the source of the 10 T cell receptor beta chains below, sequenced in a study of cytomegalovirus exposure and HLA in healthy donors. Amplification used 60 Vbeta primers and 13 Jbeta primers. Measured with immunoSEQ multiplex PCR; TCRdb has only the in-frame clones, and not every one. The table shows 60,000 to 70,000 clones, with around four fifths occurring only once. Sequencing input: PBMCs. The origin of the receptors is a man aged 35 to 55 in good health and CMV-seronegative.

This clone was counted between two and nine times. The CDR3 nucleotides read TGTGCCAGCAGGGCTTCAGGGTTTTGGAACACTGAAGCTTTCTTT. Residues: CASRASGFWNTEAFF. This chain uses TRBV5-6 with TRBJ1-1, with D perhaps TRBD1 (5 bases). Trimming removed 5 bases at V and 1 base at J, with 15 bases between. The CDR3 is 15 residues long. Per germline, CDR1 SGHDT and CDR2 YYEEEE.

This chain connects TRBV5-1 to TRBJ2-7; tentatively, D is TRBD1 (5 bases). The CDR3 length is 14 residues. The V and J ends lost 1 base and 7 bases respectively, with 15 bases between them. CDR1 SGHRS and CDR2 YFSETQ come from the germline V gene. DNA of the CDR3: TGCGCCAGCAGCTTGCAGGGAATTCGACGTGAGCAGTACTTC. Protein product: CASSLQGIRREQYF.

This sequence joins TRBV6-6 and TRBJ2-1; the D gene is possibly TRBD2 (6 bases). CDR3 length equals 16 residues. The V and J ends lost 5 bases and 0 bases respectively, with 14 bases between them. Germline V gene data show CDR1 as MNHNY and CDR2 as SVGAGI (reference sequence). CDR3 sequence (DNA): TGTGCCAGCAGTCACCGGGGACTGAGCTCCTACAATGAGCAGTTCTTC. Its translation: CASSHRGLSSYNEQFF.

The V and J genes are TRBV2 and TRBJ1-2; no firm D call. The CDR3 length is 12 residues. The V end was cut by 2 bases, the J end by 6 bases, with 7 bases between. Germline CDR1 and CDR2: SNHLY and FYNNEI. This CDR3 reads CASSELRDGYTF. In DNA, the CDR3 is TGTGCCAGCAGTGAATTGAGGGATGGCTACACCTTC.

The rearrangement joins TRBV2 to TRBJ1-1, with 8 bases matching TRBD1. There are 14 residues in the CDR3. The V and J ends lost 4 bases and 5 bases, in that order; junction bases with no gene match: 6. Germline-derived CDR1 and CDR2 are SNHLY and FYNNEI. CDR3 in amino acids: CASSATGVGTEAFF. CDR3 DNA: TGTGCCAGCAGTGCGACAGGGGTGGGGACTGAAGCTTTCTTT.

The V gene is TRBV21-1, the J gene TRBJ2-7; the listed D gene, TRBD1, was not tested against the DNA. TRBV21-1 is a pseudogene segment. The CDR3 is 14 amino acids. CDR3 nucleotides: TGTGCCAGCAGCGGGACAGGGGCTCCTTGTGAGCAGTACTTC. Translating gives CASSGTGAPCEQYF.

This sequence joins TRBV11-2 and TRBJ1-3; the D gene is possibly TRBD1 (6 bases). The CDR3 has 16 residues. Trimming pared 3 bases from V and 0 bases from J, leaving 12 bases between. Germline CDR1 SGHAT, CDR2 FQNNGV. In DNA form, the CDR3 reads TGTGCCAGCAGCTTTCCGGAGGACAGCTCTGGAAACACCATATATTTT. This encodes CASSFPEDSSGNTIYF.

This clone has just a few counts. The chain joins TRBV6-1 to TRBJ2-7; 7 bases map to TRBD2. Looked up from germline, CDR1 is MNHNS and CDR2 is SASEGT. V trimming: 2 bases; J trimming: 0 bases; junction bases outside the gene matches: 4. This CDR3 is built from 15 residues. Written as DNA, the CDR3 is TGTGCCAGCAGTGAACTAGCGGCCTCCTCCTACGAGCAGTACTTC. It encodes CASSELAASSYEQYF.

The chain combines TRBV21-1 with TRBJ2-3; the table's D call, TRBD2, was not checked against the DNA. TRBV21-1 is termed a pseudogene. The CDR3 covers 17 residues. CDR3 sequence reads: CASSKEGLAVSTDTQYF. The CDR3 region has the DNA TGTGCCAGCAGCAAAGAGGGACTAGCGGTAAGCACAGATACGCAGTATTTT.

The gene calls are TRBV27 and TRBJ2-3; D remains unclear. From germline, CDR1 is MNHEY and CDR2 SMNVEV (reference sequence). The CDR3 covers 14 residues. The V end lost 5 bases, the J end lost 3 bases, and 12 bases lay between the germline ends. The CDR3 sequence: CASSMTGFTDTQYF. CDR3 in DNA: TGTGCCAGCAGTATGACTGGATTTACAGATACGCAGTATTTT.